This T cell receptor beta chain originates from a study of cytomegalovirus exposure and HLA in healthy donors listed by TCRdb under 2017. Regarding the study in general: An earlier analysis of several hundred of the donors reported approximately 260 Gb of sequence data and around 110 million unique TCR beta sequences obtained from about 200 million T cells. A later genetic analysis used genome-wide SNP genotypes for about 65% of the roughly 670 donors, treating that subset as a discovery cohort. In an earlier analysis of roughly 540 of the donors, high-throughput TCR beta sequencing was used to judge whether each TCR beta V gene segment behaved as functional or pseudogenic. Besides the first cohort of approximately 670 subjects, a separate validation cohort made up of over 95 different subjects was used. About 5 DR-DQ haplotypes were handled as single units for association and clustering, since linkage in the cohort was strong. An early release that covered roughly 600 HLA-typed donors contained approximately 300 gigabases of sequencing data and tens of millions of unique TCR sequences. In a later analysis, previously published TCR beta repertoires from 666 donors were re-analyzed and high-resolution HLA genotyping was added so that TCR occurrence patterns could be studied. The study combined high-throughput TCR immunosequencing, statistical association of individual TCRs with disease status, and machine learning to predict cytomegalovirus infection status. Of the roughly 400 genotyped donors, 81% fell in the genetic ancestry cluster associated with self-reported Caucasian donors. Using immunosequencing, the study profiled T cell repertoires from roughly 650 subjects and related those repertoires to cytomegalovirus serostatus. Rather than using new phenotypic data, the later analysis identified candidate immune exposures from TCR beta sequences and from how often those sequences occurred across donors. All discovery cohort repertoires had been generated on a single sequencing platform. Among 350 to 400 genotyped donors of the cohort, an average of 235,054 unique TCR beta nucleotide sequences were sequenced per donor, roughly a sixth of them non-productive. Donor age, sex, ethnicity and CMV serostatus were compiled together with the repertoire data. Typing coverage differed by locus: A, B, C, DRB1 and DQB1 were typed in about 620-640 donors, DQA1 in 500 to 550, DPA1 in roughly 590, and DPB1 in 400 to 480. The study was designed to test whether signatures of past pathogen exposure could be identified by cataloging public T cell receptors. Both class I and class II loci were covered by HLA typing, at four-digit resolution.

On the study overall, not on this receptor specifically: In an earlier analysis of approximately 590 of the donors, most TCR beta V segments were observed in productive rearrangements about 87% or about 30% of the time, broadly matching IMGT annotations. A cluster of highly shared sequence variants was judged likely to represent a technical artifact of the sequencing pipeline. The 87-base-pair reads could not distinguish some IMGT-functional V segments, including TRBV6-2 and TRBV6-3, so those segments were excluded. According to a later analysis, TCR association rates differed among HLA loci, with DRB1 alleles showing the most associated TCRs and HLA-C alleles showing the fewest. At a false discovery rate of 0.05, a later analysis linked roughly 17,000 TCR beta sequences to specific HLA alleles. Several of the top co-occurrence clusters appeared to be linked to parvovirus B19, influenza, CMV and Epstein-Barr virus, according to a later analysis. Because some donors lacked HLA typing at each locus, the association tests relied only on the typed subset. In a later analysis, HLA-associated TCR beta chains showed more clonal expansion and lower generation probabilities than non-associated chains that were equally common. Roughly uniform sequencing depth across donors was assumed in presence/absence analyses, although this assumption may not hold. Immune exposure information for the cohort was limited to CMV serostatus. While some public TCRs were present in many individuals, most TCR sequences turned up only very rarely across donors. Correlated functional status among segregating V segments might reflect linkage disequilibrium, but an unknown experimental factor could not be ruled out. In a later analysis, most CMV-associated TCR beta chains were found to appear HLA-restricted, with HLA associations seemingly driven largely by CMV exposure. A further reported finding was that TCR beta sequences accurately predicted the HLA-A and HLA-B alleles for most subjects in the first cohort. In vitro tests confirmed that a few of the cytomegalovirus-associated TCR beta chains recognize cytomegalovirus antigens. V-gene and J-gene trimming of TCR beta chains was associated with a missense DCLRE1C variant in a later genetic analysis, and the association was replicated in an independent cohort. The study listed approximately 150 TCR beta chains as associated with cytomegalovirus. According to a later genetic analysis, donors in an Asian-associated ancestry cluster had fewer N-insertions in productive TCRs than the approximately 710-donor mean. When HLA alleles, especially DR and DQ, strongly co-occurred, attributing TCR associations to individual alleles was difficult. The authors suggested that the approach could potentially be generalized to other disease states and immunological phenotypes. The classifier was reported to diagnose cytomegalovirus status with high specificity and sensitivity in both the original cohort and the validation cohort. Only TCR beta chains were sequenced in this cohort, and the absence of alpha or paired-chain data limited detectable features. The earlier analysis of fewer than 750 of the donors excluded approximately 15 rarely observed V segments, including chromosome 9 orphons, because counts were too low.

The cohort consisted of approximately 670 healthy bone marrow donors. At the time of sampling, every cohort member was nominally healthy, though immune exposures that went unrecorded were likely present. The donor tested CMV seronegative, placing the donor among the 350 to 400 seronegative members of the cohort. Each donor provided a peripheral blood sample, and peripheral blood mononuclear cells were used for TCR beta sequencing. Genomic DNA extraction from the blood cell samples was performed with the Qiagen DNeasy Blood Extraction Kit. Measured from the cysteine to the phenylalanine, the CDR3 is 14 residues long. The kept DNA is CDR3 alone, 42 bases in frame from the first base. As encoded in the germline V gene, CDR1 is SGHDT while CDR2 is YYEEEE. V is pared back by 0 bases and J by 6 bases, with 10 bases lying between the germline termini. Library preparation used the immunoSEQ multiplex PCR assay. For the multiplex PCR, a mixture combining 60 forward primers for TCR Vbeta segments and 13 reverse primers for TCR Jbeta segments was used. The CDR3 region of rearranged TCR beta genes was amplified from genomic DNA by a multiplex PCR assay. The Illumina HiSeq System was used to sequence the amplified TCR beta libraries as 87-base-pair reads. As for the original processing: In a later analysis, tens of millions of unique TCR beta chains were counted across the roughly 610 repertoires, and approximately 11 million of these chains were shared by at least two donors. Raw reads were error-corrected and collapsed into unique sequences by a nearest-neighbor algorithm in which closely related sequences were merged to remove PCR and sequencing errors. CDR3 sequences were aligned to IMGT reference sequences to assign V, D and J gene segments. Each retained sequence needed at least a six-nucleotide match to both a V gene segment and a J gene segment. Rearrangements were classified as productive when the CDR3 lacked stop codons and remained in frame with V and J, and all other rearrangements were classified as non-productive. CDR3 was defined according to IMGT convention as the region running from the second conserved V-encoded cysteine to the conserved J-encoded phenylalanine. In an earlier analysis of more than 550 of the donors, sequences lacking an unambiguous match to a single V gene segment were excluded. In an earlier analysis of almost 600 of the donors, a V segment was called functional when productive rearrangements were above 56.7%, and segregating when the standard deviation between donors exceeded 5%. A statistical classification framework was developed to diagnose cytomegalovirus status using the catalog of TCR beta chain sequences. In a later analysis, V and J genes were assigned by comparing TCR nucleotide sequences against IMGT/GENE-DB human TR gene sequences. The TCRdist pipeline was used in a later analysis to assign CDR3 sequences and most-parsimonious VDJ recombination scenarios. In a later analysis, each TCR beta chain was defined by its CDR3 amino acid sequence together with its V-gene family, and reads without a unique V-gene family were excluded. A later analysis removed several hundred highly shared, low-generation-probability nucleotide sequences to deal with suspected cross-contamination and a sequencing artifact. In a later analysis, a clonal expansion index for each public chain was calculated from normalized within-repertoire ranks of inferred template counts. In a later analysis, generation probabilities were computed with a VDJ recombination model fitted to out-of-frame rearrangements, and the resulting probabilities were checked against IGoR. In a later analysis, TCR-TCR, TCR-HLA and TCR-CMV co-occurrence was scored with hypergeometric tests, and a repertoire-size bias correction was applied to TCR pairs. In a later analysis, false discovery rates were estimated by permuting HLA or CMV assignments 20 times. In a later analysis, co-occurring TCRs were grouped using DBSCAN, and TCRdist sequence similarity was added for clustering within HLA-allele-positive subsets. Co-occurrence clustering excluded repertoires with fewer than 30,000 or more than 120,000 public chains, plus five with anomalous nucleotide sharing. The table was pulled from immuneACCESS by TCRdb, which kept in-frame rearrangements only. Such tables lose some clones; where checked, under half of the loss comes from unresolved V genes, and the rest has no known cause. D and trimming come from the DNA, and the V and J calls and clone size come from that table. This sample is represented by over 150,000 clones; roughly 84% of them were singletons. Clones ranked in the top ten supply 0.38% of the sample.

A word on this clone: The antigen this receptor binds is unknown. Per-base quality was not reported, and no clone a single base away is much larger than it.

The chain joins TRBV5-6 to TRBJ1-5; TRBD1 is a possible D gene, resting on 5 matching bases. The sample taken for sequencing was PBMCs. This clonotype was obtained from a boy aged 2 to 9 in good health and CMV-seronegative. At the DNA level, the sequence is TGTGCCAGCAGCTTGGCGGGTCAGGGTCAGCCCCAGCATTTT. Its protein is CASSLAGQGQPQHF. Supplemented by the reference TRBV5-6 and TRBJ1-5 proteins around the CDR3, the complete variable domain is DAGVTQSPTHLIKTRGQQVTLRCSPKSGHDTVSWYQQALGQGPQFIFQYYEEEERQRGNFPDRFSGHQFPNYSSELNVNALLLGDSALYLCASSLAGQGQPQHFGDGTRLSIL.